This T cell receptor beta chain was profiled in a study of blood T cells in healthy people across ages. The CDR3 covers 15 residues. CDR1 and CDR2 (germline): SQVTM, ANQGSEA. V lost 7 bases and J lost 1, with 18 bases in between. The authors ran a second PCR of about 6 to 11 cycles using a sample-barcoded 5' primer and a J-beta primer mix. Samples each returned at least 2.5 million CDR3-containing paired-end reads. One entry per CDR3 protein, called by TCRdb with MiXCR from the 5' RACE reads. Of around 750,000 distinct CDR3 sequences listed, about 53% are singletons. The rearrangement joins TRBV29-1 to TRBJ2-3; tentatively, D is TRBD1 (6 bases). The TCR originated in a man older than 75 in good health. What was sequenced was blood. The CDR3 region is CSGGGYGGGTDTQYF. The CDR3 DNA sequence: TGCAGCGGCGGCGGATATGGGGGCGGCACAGATACGCAGTATTTT.